This is a list of T cell receptor beta chains from one sample in a study of CD8+CD57+ T cells in acquired aplastic anemia. MiXCR, applied by TCRdb to the reads, yields one record per CDR3 protein. The data contain 150,000 to 200,000 distinct CDR3 sequences, over 60% of them seen just once; the ten biggest clones take up more than 45%. The sequencing input was sorted CD4+, CD8+, or CD8+CD57+ T cells (not recorded which) from PBMCs. These receptors all stem from a human donor with severe aplastic anemia or a healthy control (not recorded which). Each CDR3 is given with its conserved first and last residue. The D gene is left open where the match is weak. Not every row has a clone size; where given, it reads once, few, many or a size class.

abundance	v_gene	j_gene	d_gene	CDR3nt	CDR3aa
-	TRBV20-1	TRBJ1-2	-	TGCAGTGCTAGTCCAGGGATCGGCTATGGATACACCTTC	CSASPGIGYGYTF
once	TRBV27	TRBJ2-7	-	TGTGCCAGCAGGCGCACATCCTACGAGCAGTACTTC	CASRRTSYEQYF
-	TRBV12-3/TRBV12-4	TRBJ1-5	TRBD1	TGTGCCAGCAGAGCAGGGGGCGATCAGCCCCAGCATTTT	CASRAGGDQPQHF
-	TRBV25-1	TRBJ1-1	TRBD1	TGTGCCAGCAGTGAACCAGGGGGGTTTGAAGCTTTCTTT	CASSEPGGFEAFF
-	TRBV12-3/TRBV12-4	TRBJ1-2	-	TGTGCCAGCAGTTTGGTTTCTAACTATGGCTACACCTTC	CASSLVSNYGYTF
-	TRBV20-1	TRBJ2-7	-	TGCAGTGCTAGAGATCTCCACGAGCAGTACTTC	CSARDLHEQYF
-	TRBV2	TRBJ2-3	-	TGTGCCAGCAGTGGGACGGTTGCTAGCACAGATACGCAGTATTTT	CASSGTVASTDTQYF
few	TRBV5-4	TRBJ2-7	TRBD2	TGTGCCAGCAGCTTGGGGGAGCTAGCGGGAGGCCGCGAGCAGTACTTC	CASSLGELAGGREQYF
-	TRBV2	TRBJ1-3	-	TGTGCCAGTCTCTCCTTAGTAGGCTCTGGAAACACCATATATTTT	CASLSLVGSGNTIYF
few	TRBV5-4	TRBJ1-6	-	TGTGCCAGCAGCCCGGGGTGGGGTGGTTCACCCCTCCACTTT	CASSPGWGGSPLHF
once	TRBV15	TRBJ2-7	-	TGTGCCACCAGCAGAGGTGGGGTCGAGCAGTACTTC	CATSRGGVEQYF
-	TRBV2	TRBJ1-1	-	TGTGCCAGCAGTGAAGCGCGGGGCGGCACTGAAGCTTTCTTT	CASSEARGGTEAFF
many	TRBV7-3	TRBJ2-2	-	TGTGCCAGCAGCTTAAAGAGCACCGGGGAGCTGTTTTTT	CASSLKSTGELFF
many	TRBV2	TRBJ1-2	TRBD1	TGTGCCAGCAGTAGCCCGGGACAGGGGGCGTTTGGCTACACCTTC	CASSSPGQGAFGYTF
-	TRBV2	TRBJ2-7	-	TGTGCCAGCAGTGAGAACAACTCCTACGAGCAGTACTTC	CASSENNSYEQYF
-	TRBV29-1	TRBJ2-5	TRBD1	TGCAGCTGCCCCGACAGGGGGCGGTCAGAGACCCAGTACTTC	CSCPDRGRSETQYF
once	TRBV10-2	TRBJ2-1	TRBD2	TGCGCCAGCAGTGAGAGTAGCGGGGGCCAATACAATGAGCAGTTCTTC	CASSESSGGQYNEQFF
-	TRBV19	TRBJ2-7	-	TGTGCCAGTAGTATAGATCGATGGTCGGGCGAGCAGTACTTC	CASSIDRWSGEQYF